The clone carrying this T cell receptor (beta chain) was seen more than once but under ten times. Its antigen is not known. The germline gives CDR1 SEHNR, CDR2 FQNEAQ (reference sequence). Deletions cut 0 bases from V and 2 bases from J, with 4 bases between. The CDR3 sequence is 13 residues long. Expressed TCRB transcripts got sequenced, as all isolated RNA was reverse transcribed. The table came from immunoSEQ multiplex PCR; TCRdb's copy has only in-frame clones and leaves some out. The table includes under 300,000 clones, about 26% detected once. The data were taken from a study of beta chain features in type 1 diabetes. Study in general: All of the samples together had around 110,000,000 sorted cells examined.

Study-wide points: cDNA-based sequencing might over-represent cells highly expressing TCR. Type 1 diabetes patients showed a moderate but significant shortening of TCRB CDR3s in all four CD4+ subsets.

The sequence was obtained from a man aged 30 to 45 in good health. Sequencing input: central memory CD4+ T cells from blood. The chain combines TRBV7-9 with TRBJ1-1; D not certain. CDR3 DNA: TGTGCCAGCAGCTTAGCGGGAAACACTGAAGCTTTCTTT. This gives the protein CASSLAGNTEAFF. The whole variable domain, remainder taken from reference TRBV7-9 and TRBJ1-1, is DTGVSQNPRHKITKRGQNVTFRCDPISEHNRLYWYRQTLGQGPEFLTYFQNEAQLEKSRLLSDRFSAERPKGSFSTLEIQRTEQGDSAMYLCASSLAGNTEAFFGQGTRLTVV.